A single sample is the source of the 30 T cell receptor beta chains below, sequenced in a study of T cells in Graves' hyperthyroidism and ophthalmopathy. Researchers took RNA transcripts and amplified the TCR beta CDR3 regions from them. HTBI primers were used for first-round RT-PCR of the TCR CDR3. TCRdb called the multiplex PCR reads again in MiXCR, with one record for every CDR3 protein. Counted here are around 610,000 distinct CDR3 sequences, roughly 14% occurring once; the ten biggest clones make up roughly 4.3%. The sequenced sample consisted of blood. The receptors stem from a woman in her thirties or forties with Graves' ophthalmopathy.

This clonotype was detected ten times or more. J is TRBJ2-2 and V is TRBV5-1; 8 bases line up with TRBD2. From germline, CDR1 is SGHRS and CDR2 YFSETQ. CDR3 length: 16 residues. J lost 7 bases, V lost 5 bases, and 13 bases had no gene match. CDR3 DNA sequence: TGCGCCAGCAGGATCCGATGGCGGGAGGACAGCGGGGAGCTGTTTTTT. This translates into CASRIRWREDSGELFF.

This clonotype showed up many times. The chain recombines TRBV11-2 with TRBJ1-2, with D unresolved. Trimming left V 10 bases short and J 0 bases short, with 12 bases between. CDR1 SGHAT and CDR2 FQNNGV come from the germline V gene. The CDR3 length is 13 residues. The DNA for the CDR3 is TGTGCCACCGGGCCCGGGACTAACTATGGCTACACCTTC. Residues: CATGPGTNYGYTF.

This clonotype was detected ten times or more. The chain couples TRBV20-1 to TRBJ1-2; 8 positions match TRBD1. V trimming: 5 bases; J trimming: 4 bases; junction bases outside the gene matches: 9. The CDR3 is 14 amino acids. Germline CDR1 DFQATT, CDR2 SNEGSKA (reference sequence). The CDR3 DNA reads as TGCAGTGCTCCCGGTTGGACAGGGAGCTATGGCTACACCTTC. Amino acids: CSAPGWTGSYGYTF.

The table lists this clonotype with many counts. This chain joins TRBV30 and TRBJ2-5; D may be TRBD2 (7 bases). The V and J ends lost 0 bases and 5 bases respectively, with 16 bases between them. The germline CDR1 and CDR2 sequences are GTSNPN and SVGIG (reference sequence). This CDR3 is 15 amino acids long. CDR3 nucleotides: TGTGCCTGGAGTGTACTGGGGGGGGCCGGCGAGACCCAGTACTTC. It encodes CAWSVLGGAGETQYF. The variable domain in full, with the rest retrieved from reference TRBV30 and TRBJ2-5, is SQTIHQWPATLVQPVGSPLSLECTVEGTSNPNLYWYRQAAGRGLQLLFYSVGIGQISSEVPQNLSASRPQDRQFILSSKKLLLSDSGFYLCAWSVLGGAGETQYFGPGTRLLVL.

This clonotype was counted ten times or more. This chain joins TRBV12-3 or TRBV12-4 and TRBJ1-3; 8 bases line up with TRBD1. The trim removed 7 bases at V and 3 bases at J, leaving 8 bases unmatched. CDR3 length equals 15 residues. Here the CDR3 DNA reads TGTGCCAGCACCGTTCCAGGGGGCCATGGAAACACCATATATTTT. Translating gives CASTVPGGHGNTIYF.

This clonotype occurred many times. This chain links TRBV20-1 with TRBJ1-5; D is possibly TRBD1 (5 bases). The germline V gene has CDR1 DFQATT and CDR2 SNEGSKA (reference sequence). The CDR3 contains 13 residues. The germline V and J ends were trimmed by 6 bases and 7 bases, with 16 bases remaining between them. The CDR3, as DNA: TGCAGTGCCAAGTGGGGGACCGACCAGCCCCAGCATTTT. Its translation: CSAKWGTDQPQHF.

This clonotype was seen ten or more times. The chain employs TRBV12-3 or TRBV12-4 and TRBJ1-1, with a tentative D call TRBD1 (5 bases). There are 14 residues in the CDR3. V was cut by 11 bases and J by 1 base, with 17 bases left in between. The CDR3 DNA reads as TGTGCCGTACGACGCCCAGGGACGAACACTGAAGCTTTCTTT. Amino acid sequence: CAVRRPGTNTEAFF.

This clonotype was recorded many times. The genes are TRBV24-1 and TRBJ1-5; D ambiguous. The CDR3 spans 14 residues. V was cut by 4 bases and J by 2 bases, with 8 bases left in between. Germline V CDR1 and CDR2: KGHDR, SFDVKD. CDR3 in amino acids: CATSEGWGNQPQHF. CDR3 DNA sequence: TGTGCCACCAGTGAGGGTTGGGGCAATCAGCCCCAGCATTTT.

This clonotype was observed at least ten times. The chain links TRBV28 to TRBJ2-7; D is possibly TRBD1 (5 bases). There are 16 residues in the CDR3. Germline V lookup: CDR1 MDHEN, CDR2 SYDVKM. V was clipped by 1 base and J by 7 bases, with 20 bases between them. CDR3 protein: CASSLFTQGAIGEQYF. In DNA, the CDR3 is TGTGCCAGCAGTTTATTCACGCAAGGGGCAATTGGGGAGCAGTACTTC.

This clonotype has just a few counts. The chain links TRBV7-6 to TRBJ2-5; 7 positions match TRBD1. V lost 5 bases to trimming and J lost 6 bases; unmatched junction nucleotides: 15. The CDR3 covers 16 residues. Looked up from germline, CDR1 is SGHVS and CDR2 is FNYEAQ. CDR3 coding DNA: TGTGCCAGCAGCCCCGTCCAGGGGGATATCGAGCAGACCCAGTACTTC. Translation: CASSPVQGDIEQTQYF.

This clonotype was picked up a small number of times. The gene calls are TRBV5-6 and TRBJ2-7; D gene uncertain. V lost 0 bases, J lost 2 bases, and 9 bases lay in between. The CDR3 runs to 14 residues. Germline-derived CDR1 and CDR2 are SGHDT and YYEEEE. The CDR3 loop is CASSLGLSPYEQYF. CDR3 DNA: TGTGCCAGCAGCTTGGGGCTGTCGCCCTACGAGCAGTACTTC. The full variable domain, in which reference TRBV5-6 and TRBJ2-7 provide the parts outside the CDR3, is DAGVTQSPTHLIKTRGQQVTLRCSPKSGHDTVSWYQQALGQGPQFIFQYYEEEERQRGNFPDRFSGHQFPNYSSELNVNALLLGDSALYLCASSLGLSPYEQYFGPGTRLTVT.

This clonotype was picked up many times. The V call is TRBV6-1, the J call TRBJ2-7; D is undetermined. Germline loops: CDR1 MNHNS, CDR2 SASEGT. CDR3 length: 13 amino acids. Trimming took 2 bases from V and 6 from J, leaving 11 bases between them. The CDR3 coding sequence is TGTGCCAGCAGTGAATATCATCCGGGCGAGCAGTACTTC. Its protein is CASSEYHPGEQYF.

This chain uses TRBV18 with TRBJ1-2, with 7 bases that match TRBD1. With 1 base clipped from V and 4 bases from J, the junction kept 12 bases outside the gene matches. Germline CDR1 reads KGHSH; CDR2 reads LQKENI. The CDR3 is 17 residues long. CDR3: CASSPQFRGFYGYGYTF. In nucleotides, the CDR3 is TGTGCCAGCTCACCACAGTTCAGGGGGTTCTACGGCTATGGCTACACCTTC.

This clonotype has a count of ten or more. The chain recombines TRBV2 with TRBJ1-4; D gene uncertain. CDR1 and CDR2 from the germline V gene are SNHLY and FYNNEI. The CDR3 loop spans 15 amino acids. Trimming removed 6 bases from V and 5 bases from J, with 16 bases in between. CDR3 coding DNA: TGTGCCAGCAGCGATATGGAGGATTACAATGAAAAACTGTTTTTT. Its protein is CASSDMEDYNEKLFF. The variable domain in full, with the rest retrieved from reference TRBV2 and TRBJ1-4, is EPEVTQTPSHQVTQMGQEVILRCVPISNHLYFYWYRQILGQKVEFLVSFYNNEISEKSEIFDDQFSVERPDGSNFTLKIRSTKLEDSAMYFCASSDMEDYNEKLFFGSGTQLSVL.

The sample holds many counts of this clonotype. Written as DNA, the CDR3 is TGTGCCAGCAGCGTCGACAGGATCTATGGCTACACCTTC. Its protein is CASSVDRIYGYTF. The rearrangement links TRBV7-2 to TRBJ1-2, with a weak D call TRBD1 (6 bases). Germline CDR1 reads SGHTA; CDR2 reads FQGNSA. V lost 5 bases and J 4 bases, leaving 11 bases between the germline ends. The CDR3 extends over 13 amino acids.

This clonotype was detected many times. This chain joins TRBV28 and TRBJ2-2, with D possibly TRBD1 on 5 matching bases. Germline lookup yields CDR1 MDHEN and CDR2 SYDVKM. CDR3 size: 14 residues. Trimming removed 9 bases at V and 0 bases at J, with 11 bases between. The CDR3 region has the DNA TGTGCCAGTAACGGACACCCGAACACCGGGGAGCTGTTTTTT. It encodes CASNGHPNTGELFF. The full variable domain, in which reference TRBV28 and TRBJ2-2 provide the parts outside the CDR3, is DVKVTQSSRYLVKRTGEKVFLECVQDMDHENMFWYRQDPGLGLRLIYFSYDVKMKEKGDIPEGYSVSREKKERFSLILESASTNQTSMYLCASNGHPNTGELFFGEGSRLTVL.

As to this clonotype: A read error is possible here, since a much larger clone lies one base away. This chain links TRBV11-2 with TRBJ2-2; 13 bases agree with TRBD2. V shed 1 base and J 6 bases; nucleotides not matched to a gene: 8. Germline CDR1 reads SGHAT; CDR2 reads FQNNGV. The CDR3 runs to 18 residues. CDR3 residues: CASSLVFSGLAGSGELFF. CDR3 DNA: TGTGCCAGCAGCTTAGTCTTCTCGGGACTAGCGGGATCCGGGGAGCTGTTTTTT.

This chain joins TRBV28 and TRBJ2-5; 13 positions match TRBD2. Losses at the gene ends were 3 bases for V and 5 bases for J; bases not matched to a gene: 9. CDR3 length equals 17 residues. The V gene's germline CDR1 is MDHEN and CDR2 SYDVKM. This chain's CDR3 is CASSFRLAGGPLETQYF. CDR3 nucleotides: TGTGCCAGCAGTTTCAGACTAGCGGGGGGTCCGTTGGAGACCCAGTACTTC.

This clonotype was counted ten times or more. The genes are TRBV6-2 or TRBV6-3 and TRBJ2-3; D perhaps matches TRBD2 (5 bases). Trimming took off 2 bases at V and 9 bases at J, with 9 bases between the two ends. The V gene's germline CDR1 is MNHEY and CDR2 SVGEGT. The CDR3 extends over 12 amino acids. The CDR3 loop reads CASSYEGNTQYF. The CDR3 coding sequence is TGTGCCAGCAGTTACGAGGGCAACACGCAGTATTTT.

CDR3 nucleotide sequence: TGCGCCAGCAGCTTGGAGCACAGGGGCGGCTACACCTTC. Its translation is CASSLEHRGGYTF. The V and J genes are TRBV5-1 and TRBJ1-2, with TRBD1 matching over 7 bases. The CDR3 runs 13 residues. Per the germline V gene, CDR1 is SGHRS and CDR2 is YFSETQ. After removal of 0 bases from V and 8 bases from J, the junction contained 4 bases not matched to a gene.

The chain uses TRBV5-8 and TRBJ2-5, with D tentatively TRBD1 (5 bases). The CDR3 contains 17 residues. V was trimmed by 0 bases and J by 5 bases, leaving 20 bases between them. The germline gives CDR1 SGHTS, CDR2 YDEGEE. The CDR3 reads CASSLGFGAEETETQYF. CDR3 sequence (DNA): TGTGCCAGCAGCTTGGGGTTTGGGGCGGAAGAAACGGAGACCCAGTACTTC.

This clonotype occurred many times. The rearrangement uses TRBV6-2 or TRBV6-3 and TRBJ2-7; 12 bases are a match to TRBD2. Germline V gene sequence: CDR1 MNHEY, CDR2 SVGEGT. The CDR3 extends over 17 amino acids. Trimming cost V 5 bases and J 2 bases; bases outside gene matches: 10. CDR3 protein: CASSTRLAGEHTYEQYF. The DNA for the CDR3 is TGTGCCAGCAGTACGCGACTAGCGGGAGAGCACACCTACGAGCAGTACTTC.

The J gene is TRBJ2-7, the V gene TRBV12-3 or TRBV12-4, with 13 bases that match TRBD2. V gave up 6 bases and J gave up 7 bases; unmatched junction bases: 15. The CDR3 sequence is 17 residues long. CDR3 coding DNA: TGTGCCAGCAGCCCGCAACTAGCGGGAGGGCCTGATGGAGAGCAGTACTTC. This sequence encodes CASSPQLAGGPDGEQYF.

This clonotype was seen a handful of times. The CDR3: CASSYSIGREETQYF. The DNA for the CDR3 is TGTGCCAGCAGTTACTCGATCGGGAGAGAAGAGACCCAGTACTTC. The genes are TRBV6-5 and TRBJ2-5; perhaps TRBD2 as D (6 bases). Germline assignment: CDR1 MNHEY and CDR2 SVGAGI. The CDR3 contains 15 residues. Trimming left V 0 bases short and J 3 bases short, with 11 bases between.

This clonotype was observed many times. The genes are TRBV2 and TRBJ2-5, with D unresolved. The V gene's germline CDR1 is SNHLY and CDR2 FYNNEI. There are 13 residues in the CDR3. V was pared by 1 base and J by 5 bases, with 8 bases between. CDR3 in DNA: TGTGCCAGCAGTGAAGTGGCTCGGGAGACCCAGTACTTC. Its protein product is CASSEVARETQYF.

The V and J genes are TRBV9 and TRBJ1-1; possible D gene TRBD1, 5 bases. CDR1 is SGDLS, CDR2 YYNGEE, per germline. The CDR3 is 13 amino acids. The V end was cut by 3 bases, the J end by 6 bases, with 12 bases between. The CDR3 protein is CASSAWQGSEAFF. The CDR3 DNA reads as TGTGCCAGCAGCGCATGGCAGGGTTCTGAAGCTTTCTTT.

In its sample, this clonotype was seen many times. The chain carries TRBV28 and TRBJ1-2; a weak D match, TRBD1 (5 bases). The CDR3 spans 15 residues. The V end lost 2 bases, the J end lost 8 bases, and 18 bases lay between the germline ends. Germline V CDR1 and CDR2: MDHEN, SYDVKM. This CDR3 is CASSLPGTPGGGYTF. The CDR3 bases are TGTGCCAGCAGTTTACCTGGGACGCCGGGAGGCGGCTACACCTTC.

This chain joins TRBV7-2 and TRBJ2-7; 8 bases line up with TRBD2. The CDR3 runs to 14 residues. Per germline, CDR1 SGHTA and CDR2 FQGNSA. Germline trimming cut 6 bases from V and 4 bases from J; bases unmatched to any gene: 8. For the CDR3, the DNA is TGTGCCAGCAGGCTGGGGACTAGGGGGTACGAGCAGTACTTC. Translating gives CASRLGTRGYEQYF.

Many counts were recorded for this clonotype. The V call is TRBV19, the J call TRBJ1-2; 10 nucleotides agree with TRBD1. CDR1 is LNHDA and CDR2 is SQIVND in the germline V gene (reference sequence). CDR3 size: 12 residues. Germline trimming cut 7 bases from V and 10 bases from J; bases unmatched to any gene: 6. CDR3 nucleotides: TGTGCCAGTACCAGACAGGGGGCCGTCTACACCTTC. This gives the protein CASTRQGAVYTF.

In its sample, this clonotype was seen a few times. The gene calls are TRBV4-3 and TRBJ1-2; possible D gene TRBD1, 5 bases. The CDR3 is 15 amino acids. Germline CDR1 LGHNA, CDR2 YSLEER. The ends were cut back, 1 base at V and 8 bases at J, with 17 bases in the middle. The CDR3 protein is CASSQAMTPGNGYTF. In nucleotides, the CDR3 is TGCGCCAGCAGCCAAGCGATGACCCCAGGGAACGGCTACACCTTC.